Described below is a single TCR beta chain sequence and its context. Its antigen is unidentified. The data derive from a study of response to subunit inactivated influenza vaccine. Overall study findings and caveats: Each seasonal influenza vaccination recruits few new T cells, the authors suggested.

MiXCR was run by TCRdb on the RT-PCR reads, yielding one entry per CDR3 protein. This sample has roughly 710,000 distinct CDR3 sequences, with approximately 14% found just once. CDR1 and CDR2 from the germline V gene are MGHRA and YSYEKL. V was clipped by 0 bases and J by 1 base, with 9 bases between them. The CDR3 covers 16 residues. The TCR sequence derives from a man aged 50-60 years who received an inactivated influenza vaccine. The V gene is TRBV4-1, the J gene TRBJ2-2; D call uncertain. The sequences come from PBMCs from blood, collected around 14 days before vaccination. The chain's CDR3 is CASSQDGSLNTGELFF. CDR3 nucleotides: TGCGCCAGCAGCCAAGATGGCTCATTGAACACCGGGGAGCTGTTTTTT.